A single sample is the source of the 15 T cell receptor beta chains below, sequenced in a study of shared clonotypes between healthy human individuals. TCRdb's table, derived via immunoSEQ multiplex PCR, lists solely in-frame clones and lacks some. The repertoire holds some 1 million clones, with around 75% as singletons. The sample comprised memory CD4+ T cells sorted from blood. Noted subset: CD45RA-negative fraction. Every receptor here comes from a man younger than 30 in good health.

This sequence joins TRBV30 and TRBJ1-3, with 7 bases that match TRBD1. The junction had 8 bases not matched to a gene; V was cut back by 3 bases and J by 0 bases. The V gene's germline CDR1 is GTSNPN and CDR2 SVGIG (reference sequence). This CDR3 is built from 16 residues. The CDR3, as DNA: TGTGCCTGGAGGGGGACAGAGAATTTCTCTGGAAACACCATATATTTT. Amino acids: CAWRGTENFSGNTIYF.

The chain carries TRBV6-1 and TRBJ2-5; possibly TRBD1 or TRBD2 for D (7 bases each). Per the germline V gene, CDR1 is MNHNS and CDR2 is SASEGT. This CDR3 has 14 amino acids. V lost 7 bases and J lost 5, with 17 bases in between. The CDR3 protein is CASNSHQGGETQYF. DNA for the CDR3: TGTGCCAGCAACTCCCATCAGGGGGGGGAGACCCAGTACTTC.

The chain couples TRBV9 to TRBJ2-6; D is tentatively TRBD1 or TRBD2 (5 bases each). CDR1 is SGDLS, CDR2 YYNGEE, per germline. V gave up 7 bases and J gave up 4 bases, with 9 bases separating them. The CDR3 contains 13 residues. This CDR3 is CASRDPGANVLTF. CDR3 coding DNA: TGTGCCAGCCGGGACCCCGGGGCCAACGTCCTGACTTTC.

This clone was detected a few times. The chain carries TRBV5-6 and TRBJ1-5, with D possibly being TRBD1 (5 bases). Deletions cut 3 bases from V and 4 bases from J, with 11 bases between. Germline V gives CDR1 SGHDT, CDR2 YYEEEE. The CDR3 spans 14 residues. The CDR3: CASSSGTLNQPQHF. Written as DNA, the CDR3 is TGTGCCAGCAGCTCCGGGACGCTTAATCAGCCCCAGCATTTT.

This chain uses TRBV19 with TRBJ1-5; D call uncertain. Germline V CDR1 and CDR2: LNHDA, SQIVND (reference sequence). CDR3 length: 15 residues. Between the trimmed V and J ends, which lost 7 bases and 0 bases, there was a span of 13 bases. CDR3 loop: CASNTGQYSNQPQHF. CDR3 coding DNA: TGTGCCAGTAACACCGGCCAGTATAGCAATCAGCCCCAGCATTTT.

This rearrangement joins TRBV5-1 to TRBJ1-4, with D perhaps matching TRBD1 (5 bases). CDR1 and CDR2 from the germline V gene are SGHRS and YFSETQ. CDR3 length: 15 amino acids. The V end was cut by 1 base, the J end by 7 bases, with 14 bases between. The DNA of the CDR3 is TGCGCCAGCAGCTTGAACCCAGGGCAGGGTGAAAAACTGTTTTTT. This encodes CASSLNPGQGEKLFF.

CDR3 residues: CASSLGRGQGRKGTEAFF. CDR3 nucleotides: TGTGCCAGCAGCTTAGGTAGGGGGCAGGGAAGGAAGGGCACTGAAGCTTTCTTT. The chain has TRBV7-2 and TRBJ1-1; 7 bases align to TRBD1. The CDR3 is made up of 18 amino acids. The V gene end was trimmed by 1 base and the J gene end by 4 bases; junction bases not matched to a gene: 15. CDR1 and CDR2 from the germline V gene are SGHTA and FQGNSA.

About this clone: Distinct nucleotide sequences in the sample also encode this CDR3. The chain carries TRBV18 and TRBJ2-3; no clear D. From germline, CDR1 is KGHSH and CDR2 LQKENI. V was shortened by 6 bases and J by 2 bases, with 9 bases between the two germline ends. The CDR3 spans 13 residues. CDR3 loop: CASSPDPTDTQYF. CDR3 bases: TGTGCCAGCTCCCCTGACCCCACAGATACGCAGTATTTT.

This clone showed up just once. This sequence joins TRBV5-4 and TRBJ2-2; 15 bases fit TRBD2. The CDR3 contains 18 residues. Germline CDR1 reads SGHNT; CDR2 reads YYREEE (reference sequence). Trimming removed 5 bases from V and 1 base from J; junction bases left unmatched: 6. The CDR3 region has the DNA TGTGCCAGCAGAGATGGGACTAGCGGGGGGTGGAACACCGGGGAGCTGTTTTTT. Protein: CASRDGTSGGWNTGELFF.

V usage is TRBV7-9 and J usage is TRBJ2-7; 9 bases align to TRBD2. Germline V gene data show CDR1 as SEHNR and CDR2 as FQNEAQ (reference sequence). The length of the CDR3 is 15 residues. V shed 0 bases and J 5 bases; nucleotides not matched to a gene: 5. CDR3 sequence reads: CASSLAAGGDNEQYF. CDR3 in DNA: TGTGCCAGCAGCTTAGCAGCGGGAGGAGACAACGAGCAGTACTTC.

This clone was counted between two and nine times. The sample has other DNA sequences that encode this CDR3 too. The gene calls are TRBV9 and TRBJ1-1; D gene uncertain. Germline V gene lookup returns CDR1 SGDLS and CDR2 YYNGEE. V was trimmed by 0 bases and J by 3 bases, leaving 6 bases between them. The CDR3 is made up of 13 amino acids. The DNA for the CDR3 is TGTGCCAGCAGCGTAGCTCTGGACACTGAAGCTTTCTTT. Protein sequence: CASSVALDTEAFF.

The chain carries TRBV7-2 and TRBJ2-5; the match to TRBD2 covers 10 bases. Germline V gene data show CDR1 as SGHTA and CDR2 as FQGNSA. This CDR3 comprises 15 residues. Germline trimming cut 2 bases from V and 1 base from J; bases unmatched to any gene: 1. The chain's CDR3 is CASSLSGRGQETQYF. CDR3 sequence (DNA): TGTGCCAGCAGCTTAAGCGGGAGGGGCCAAGAGACCCAGTACTTC.

This clone was counted a single time. Other DNA sequences in the sample encode the same CDR3. This rearrangement joins TRBV5-1 to TRBJ2-3; 7 bases fit TRBD2. The CDR3 spans 14 residues. Trimming cost V 3 bases and J 0 bases; bases outside gene matches: 1. Per germline, CDR1 SGHRS and CDR2 YFSETQ. The CDR3 DNA reads as TGCGCCAGCAGCTGGGGGGGTAGCACAGATACGCAGTATTTT. This codes for CASSWGGSTDTQYF.

This CDR3 is CASSSPDARQPQHF. CDR3 DNA sequence: TGTGCCAGCAGTTCTCCAGATGCCCGGCAGCCCCAGCATTTT. V and J are TRBV27 and TRBJ1-5; D gene uncertain. The V and J ends lost 4 bases and 7 bases respectively, with 14 bases between them. The length of the CDR3 is 14 residues. Germline V gives CDR1 MNHEY, CDR2 SMNVEV (reference sequence).

This rearrangement joins TRBV6-8 to TRBJ2-1; D might be TRBD1 (6 bases). Trimming removed 7 bases from V and 3 bases from J, with 31 bases in between. Germline V gives CDR1 MNHGY, CDR2 SAAAGT. The CDR3 runs 20 residues. CDR3 region: CASTLDPDREDKSYYNEQFF. CDR3 sequence (DNA): TGTGCCAGCACCCTGGACCCGGACAGAGAGGATAAGAGTTACTACAATGAGCAGTTCTTC.